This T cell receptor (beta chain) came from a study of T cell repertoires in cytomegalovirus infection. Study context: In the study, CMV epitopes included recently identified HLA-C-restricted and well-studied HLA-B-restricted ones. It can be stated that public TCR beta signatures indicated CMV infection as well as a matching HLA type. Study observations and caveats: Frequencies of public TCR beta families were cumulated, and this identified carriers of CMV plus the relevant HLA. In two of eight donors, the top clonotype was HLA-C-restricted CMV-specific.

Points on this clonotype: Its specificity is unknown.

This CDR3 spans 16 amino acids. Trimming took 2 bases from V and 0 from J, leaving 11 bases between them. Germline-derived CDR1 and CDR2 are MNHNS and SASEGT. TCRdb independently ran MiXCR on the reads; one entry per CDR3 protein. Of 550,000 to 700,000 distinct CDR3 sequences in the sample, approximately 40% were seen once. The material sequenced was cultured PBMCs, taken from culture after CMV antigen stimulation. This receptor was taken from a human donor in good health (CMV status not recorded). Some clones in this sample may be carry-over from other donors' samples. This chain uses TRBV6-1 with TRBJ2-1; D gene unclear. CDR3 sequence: CASSEMVASSYNEQFF. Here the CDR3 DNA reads TGTGCCAGCAGTGAAATGGTCGCTAGCTCCTACAATGAGCAGTTCTTC.